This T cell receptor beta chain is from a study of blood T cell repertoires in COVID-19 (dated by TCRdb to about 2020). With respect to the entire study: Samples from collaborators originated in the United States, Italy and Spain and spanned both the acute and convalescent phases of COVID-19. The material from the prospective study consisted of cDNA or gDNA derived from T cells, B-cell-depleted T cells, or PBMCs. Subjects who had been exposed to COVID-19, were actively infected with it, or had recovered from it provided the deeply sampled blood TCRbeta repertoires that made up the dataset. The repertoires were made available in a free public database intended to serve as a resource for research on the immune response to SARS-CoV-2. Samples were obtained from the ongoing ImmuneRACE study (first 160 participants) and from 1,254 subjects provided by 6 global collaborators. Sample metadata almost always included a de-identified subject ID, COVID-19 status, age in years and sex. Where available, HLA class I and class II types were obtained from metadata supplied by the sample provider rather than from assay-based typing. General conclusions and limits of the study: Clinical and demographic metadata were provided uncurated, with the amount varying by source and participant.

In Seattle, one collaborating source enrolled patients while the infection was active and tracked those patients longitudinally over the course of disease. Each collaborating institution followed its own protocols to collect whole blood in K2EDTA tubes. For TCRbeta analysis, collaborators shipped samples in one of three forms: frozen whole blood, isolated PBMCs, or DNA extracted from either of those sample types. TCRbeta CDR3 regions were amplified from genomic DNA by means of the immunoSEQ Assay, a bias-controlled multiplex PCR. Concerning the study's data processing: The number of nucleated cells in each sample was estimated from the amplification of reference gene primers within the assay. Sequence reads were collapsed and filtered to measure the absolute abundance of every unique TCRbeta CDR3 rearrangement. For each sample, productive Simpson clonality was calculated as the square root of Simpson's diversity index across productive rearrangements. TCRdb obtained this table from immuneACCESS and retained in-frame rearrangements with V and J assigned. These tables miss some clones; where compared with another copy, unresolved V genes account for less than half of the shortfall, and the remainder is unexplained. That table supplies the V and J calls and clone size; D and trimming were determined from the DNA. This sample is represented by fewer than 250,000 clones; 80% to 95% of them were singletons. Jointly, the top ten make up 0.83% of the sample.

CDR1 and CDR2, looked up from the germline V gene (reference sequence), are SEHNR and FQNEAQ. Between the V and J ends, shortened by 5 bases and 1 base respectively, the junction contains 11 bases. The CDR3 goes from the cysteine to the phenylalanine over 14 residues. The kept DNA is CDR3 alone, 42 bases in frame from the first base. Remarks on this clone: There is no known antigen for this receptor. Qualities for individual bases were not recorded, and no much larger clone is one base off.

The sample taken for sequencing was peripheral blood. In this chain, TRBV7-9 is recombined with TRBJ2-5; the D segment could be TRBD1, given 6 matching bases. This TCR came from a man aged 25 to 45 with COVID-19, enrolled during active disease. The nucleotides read TGTGCCAGCAGCCCAGACAGGAGCCAAGAGACCCAGTACTTC. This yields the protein CASSPDRSQETQYF. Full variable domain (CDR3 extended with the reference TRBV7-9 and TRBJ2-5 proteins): DTGVSQNPRHKITKRGQNVTFRCDPISEHNRLYWYRQTLGQGPEFLTYFQNEAQLEKSRLLSDRFSAERPKGSFSTLEIQRTEQGDSAMYLCASSPDRSQETQYFGPGTRLLVL.